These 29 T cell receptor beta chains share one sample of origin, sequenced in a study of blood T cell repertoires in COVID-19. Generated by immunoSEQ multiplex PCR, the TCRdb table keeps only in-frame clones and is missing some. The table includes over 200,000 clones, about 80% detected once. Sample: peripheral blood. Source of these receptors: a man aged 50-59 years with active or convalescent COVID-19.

CDR3 in amino acids: CASSEFSRGQGRRQYF. The CDR3 DNA follows: TGTGCCAGCAGTGAATTCTCCAGGGGGCAAGGGAGGAGGCAGTACTTC. V usage is TRBV6-1 and J usage is TRBJ2-7; 8 nucleotides match TRBD1. Germline trimming cut 2 bases from V and 9 bases from J; bases unmatched to any gene: 15. The length of the CDR3 is 16 residues. Germline CDR1 MNHNS, CDR2 SASEGT.

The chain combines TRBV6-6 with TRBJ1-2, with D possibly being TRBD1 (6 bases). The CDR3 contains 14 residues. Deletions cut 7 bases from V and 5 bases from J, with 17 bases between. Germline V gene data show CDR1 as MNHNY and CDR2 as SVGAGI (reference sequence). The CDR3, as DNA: TGTGCCAGCACCCAACGGGCAGGGGAGTATGGCTACACCTTC. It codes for CASTQRAGEYGYTF.

In nucleotides, the CDR3 is TGTGCCAGCAGACGACGACAGGGCTGGGAGACCCAGTACTTC. As protein: CASRRRQGWETQYF. The genes are TRBV7-2 and TRBJ2-5; TRBD1 agrees at 7 bases. Per the germline V gene, CDR1 is SGHTA and CDR2 is FQGNSA. CDR3 length: 14 residues. Trimming at V came to 6 bases and at J to 5 bases, leaving 9 bases not matched to a gene.

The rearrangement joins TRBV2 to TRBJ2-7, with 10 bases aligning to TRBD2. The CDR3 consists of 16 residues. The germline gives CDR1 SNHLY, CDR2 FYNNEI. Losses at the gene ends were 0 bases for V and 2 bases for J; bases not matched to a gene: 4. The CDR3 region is CASSEARTSGTYEQYF. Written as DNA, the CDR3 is TGTGCCAGCAGTGAAGCGCGGACTAGCGGAACCTACGAGCAGTACTTC.

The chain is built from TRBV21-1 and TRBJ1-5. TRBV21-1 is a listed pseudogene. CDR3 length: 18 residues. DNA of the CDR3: TGTGCCAGCAGCTTACTTATGGAGGGATTTAGGGGCAATCAGCCCCAGCATTTT. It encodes CASSLLMEGFRGNQPQHF.

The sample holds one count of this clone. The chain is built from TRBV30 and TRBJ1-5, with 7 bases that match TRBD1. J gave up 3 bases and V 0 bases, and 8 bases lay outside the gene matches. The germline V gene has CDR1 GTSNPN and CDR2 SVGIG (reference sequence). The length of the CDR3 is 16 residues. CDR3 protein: CAWSVRGRGNNQPQHF. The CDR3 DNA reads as TGTGCCTGGAGTGTACGAGGCAGGGGGAACAATCAGCCCCAGCATTTT.

In nucleotides, the CDR3 is TGTGCCAGCAGTTACTCCGGGGATCAAGCTTTCTTT. This sequence encodes CASSYSGDQAFF. The gene calls are TRBV6-6 and TRBJ1-1; D is unclear. This CDR3 spans 12 amino acids. From germline, CDR1 is MNHNY and CDR2 SVGAGI (reference sequence). Trimming left V 0 bases short and J 9 bases short, with 8 bases between.

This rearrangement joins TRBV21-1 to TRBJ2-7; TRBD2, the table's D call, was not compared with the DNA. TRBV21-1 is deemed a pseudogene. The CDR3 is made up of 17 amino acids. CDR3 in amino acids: CASSKVELAGGPYEQYF. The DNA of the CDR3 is TGTGCCAGCAGCAAAGTAGAACTAGCGGGGGGTCCCTACGAGCAGTACTTC.

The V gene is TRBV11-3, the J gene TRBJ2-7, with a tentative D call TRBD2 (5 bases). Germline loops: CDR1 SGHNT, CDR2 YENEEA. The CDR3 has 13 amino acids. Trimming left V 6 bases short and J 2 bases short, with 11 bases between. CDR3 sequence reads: CASRPRGPYEQYF. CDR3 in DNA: TGTGCCAGCAGACCTCGGGGTCCCTACGAGCAGTACTTC. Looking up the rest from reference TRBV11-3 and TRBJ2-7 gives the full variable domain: EAGVVQSPRYKIIEKKQPVAFWCNPISGHNTLYWYLQNLGQGPELLIRYENEEAVDDSQLPKDRFSAERLKGVDSTLKIQPAELGDSAVYLCASRPRGPYEQYFGPGTRLTVT.

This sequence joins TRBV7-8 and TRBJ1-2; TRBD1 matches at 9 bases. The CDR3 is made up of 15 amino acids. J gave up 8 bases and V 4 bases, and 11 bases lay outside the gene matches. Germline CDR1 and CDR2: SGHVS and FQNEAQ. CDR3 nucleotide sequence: TGTGCCAGCAGCTCCCAGAGGACAGGGGCCAGCGGCTACACCTTC. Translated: CASSSQRTGASGYTF. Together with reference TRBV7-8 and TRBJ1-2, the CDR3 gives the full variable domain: GAGVSQSPRYKVAKRGQDVALRCDPISGHVSLFWYQQALGQGPEFLTYFQNEAQLDKSGLPSDRFFAERPEGSVSTLKIQRTQQEDSAVYLCASSSQRTGASGYTFGSGTRLTVV.

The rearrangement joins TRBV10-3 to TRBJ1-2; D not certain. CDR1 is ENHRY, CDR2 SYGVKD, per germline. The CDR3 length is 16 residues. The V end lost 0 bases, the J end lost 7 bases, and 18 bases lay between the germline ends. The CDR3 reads CAISESPPGREGGYTF. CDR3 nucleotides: TGTGCCATCAGTGAGTCTCCACCAGGACGGGAAGGTGGCTACACCTTC.

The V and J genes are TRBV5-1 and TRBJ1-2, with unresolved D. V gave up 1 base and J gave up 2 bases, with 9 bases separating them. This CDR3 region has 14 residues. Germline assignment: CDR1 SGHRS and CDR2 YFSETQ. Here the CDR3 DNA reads TGCGCCAGCAGCTTGAGTAGATCAAACTATGGCTACACCTTC. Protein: CASSLSRSNYGYTF.

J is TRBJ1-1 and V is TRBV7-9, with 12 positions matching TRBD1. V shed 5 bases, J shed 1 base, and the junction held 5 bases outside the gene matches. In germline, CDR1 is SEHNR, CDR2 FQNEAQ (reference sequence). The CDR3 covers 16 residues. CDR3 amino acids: CASSLGTGGTNTEAFF. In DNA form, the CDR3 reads TGTGCCAGCAGCCTGGGGACAGGGGGCACGAACACTGAAGCTTTCTTT.

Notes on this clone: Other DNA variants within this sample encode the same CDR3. This CDR3 is CASSPTGYGYTF. In DNA, the CDR3 is TGTGCCAGCAGCCCTACAGGCTATGGCTACACCTTC. This chain connects TRBV3-1 (or the pseudogene TRBV3-2) to TRBJ1-2, with D perhaps matching TRBD1 (5 bases). The CDR3 covers 12 residues. The germline V and J ends were trimmed by 4 bases and 4 bases, with 7 bases remaining between them. Germline V gene data show CDR1 as LGHDT and CDR2 as YNNKEL (reference sequence).

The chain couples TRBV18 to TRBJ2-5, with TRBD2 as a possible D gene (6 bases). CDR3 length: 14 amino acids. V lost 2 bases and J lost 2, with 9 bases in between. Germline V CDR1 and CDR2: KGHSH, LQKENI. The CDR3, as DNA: TGTGCCAGCTCACCAGACGCGGGACAAGAGACCCAGTACTTC. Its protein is CASSPDAGQETQYF.

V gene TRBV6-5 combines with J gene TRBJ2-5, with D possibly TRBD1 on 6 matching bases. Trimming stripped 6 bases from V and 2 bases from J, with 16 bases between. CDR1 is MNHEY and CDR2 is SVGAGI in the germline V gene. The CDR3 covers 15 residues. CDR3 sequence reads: CASSPRGRRQETQYF. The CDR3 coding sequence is TGTGCCAGCAGCCCCAGGGGCCGGAGGCAAGAGACCCAGTACTTC.

CDR3 bases: TGTGCCAGCAGCTTACTTGAGCGTTCCTATAATTCACCCCTCCACTTT. Translated, it gives CASSLLERSYNSPLHF. The chain carries TRBV7-6 and TRBJ1-6; D is ambiguous. V gave up 2 bases and J gave up 1 base, with 9 bases separating them. Germline V gives CDR1 SGHVS, CDR2 FNYEAQ. The CDR3 consists of 16 residues.

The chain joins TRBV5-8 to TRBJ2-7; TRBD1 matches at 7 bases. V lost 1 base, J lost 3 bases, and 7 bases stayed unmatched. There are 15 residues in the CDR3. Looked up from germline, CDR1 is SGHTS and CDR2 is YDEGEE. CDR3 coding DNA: TGTGCCAGCAGCTTGCTGGGACAGCTGAACTACGAGCAGTACTTC. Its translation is CASSLLGQLNYEQYF.

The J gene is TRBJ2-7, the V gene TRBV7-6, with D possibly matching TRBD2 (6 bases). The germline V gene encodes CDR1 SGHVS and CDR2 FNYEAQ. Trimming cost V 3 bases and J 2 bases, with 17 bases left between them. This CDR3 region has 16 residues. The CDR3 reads CASSLGGEFPAYEQYF. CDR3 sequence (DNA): TGTGCCAGCAGCTTGGGCGGGGAGTTCCCAGCCTACGAGCAGTACTTC.

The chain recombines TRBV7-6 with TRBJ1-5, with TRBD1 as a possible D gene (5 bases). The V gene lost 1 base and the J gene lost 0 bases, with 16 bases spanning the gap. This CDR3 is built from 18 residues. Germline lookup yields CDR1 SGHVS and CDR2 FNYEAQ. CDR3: CASSLGGQGLNSNQPQHF. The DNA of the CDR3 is TGTGCCAGCAGCTTAGGGGGTCAGGGCCTTAATAGCAATCAGCCCCAGCATTTT.

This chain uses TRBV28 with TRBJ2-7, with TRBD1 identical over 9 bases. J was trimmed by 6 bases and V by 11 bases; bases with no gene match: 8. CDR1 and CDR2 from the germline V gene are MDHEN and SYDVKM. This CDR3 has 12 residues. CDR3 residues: CAGGTGLAEQYF. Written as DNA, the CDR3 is TGTGCCGGTGGGACAGGGCTTGCCGAGCAGTACTTC.

Written as DNA, the CDR3 is TGTGCCAGCAGCTTGTTAGCAGATACGCAGTATTTT. Translated: CASSLLADTQYF. V gene TRBV5-6 combines with J gene TRBJ2-3, with D unresolved. With 1 base removed from V and 4 bases from J, the gap between germline ends came to 4 bases. Germline values: CDR1 SGHDT, CDR2 YYEEEE. This CDR3 spans 12 amino acids.

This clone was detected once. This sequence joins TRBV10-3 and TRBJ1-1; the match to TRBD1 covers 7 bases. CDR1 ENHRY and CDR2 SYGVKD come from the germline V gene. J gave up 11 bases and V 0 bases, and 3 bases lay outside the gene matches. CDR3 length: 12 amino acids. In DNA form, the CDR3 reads TGTGCCATCAGTGAGTCTACAGGGGTGGCTTTCTTT. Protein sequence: CAISESTGVAFF.

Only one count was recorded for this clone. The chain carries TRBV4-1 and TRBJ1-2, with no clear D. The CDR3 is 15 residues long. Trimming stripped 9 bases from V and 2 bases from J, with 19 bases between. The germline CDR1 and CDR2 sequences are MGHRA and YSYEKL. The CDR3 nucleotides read TGCGCCAGTCGCCCACAAGAGGCTGGAAACTATGGCTACACCTTC. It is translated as CASRPQEAGNYGYTF.

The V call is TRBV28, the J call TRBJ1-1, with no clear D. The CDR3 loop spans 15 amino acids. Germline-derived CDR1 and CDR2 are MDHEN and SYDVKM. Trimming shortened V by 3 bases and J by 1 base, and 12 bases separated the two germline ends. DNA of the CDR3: TGTGCCAGCAGTTTTTGGCAGGCCCAGAACACTGAAGCTTTCTTT. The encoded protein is CASSFWQAQNTEAFF.

In DNA form, the CDR3 reads TGCGCCAGCAGCTCTTCCGGGACAGTAGGTGGAAACACCATATATTTT. This sequence encodes CASSSSGTVGGNTIYF. The chain uses TRBV5-1 and TRBJ1-3; 7 bases are shared with TRBD1. CDR3 size: 16 residues. In germline, CDR1 is SGHRS, CDR2 YFSETQ. The V and J ends lost 3 bases and 3 bases, in that order; junction bases with no gene match: 9.

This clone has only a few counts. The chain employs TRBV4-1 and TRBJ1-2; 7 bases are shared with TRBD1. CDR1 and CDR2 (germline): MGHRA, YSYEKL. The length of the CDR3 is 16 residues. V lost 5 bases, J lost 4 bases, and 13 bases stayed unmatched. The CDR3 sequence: CASSTWGAGGPYGYTF. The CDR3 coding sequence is TGCGCCAGCAGCACTTGGGGGGCAGGGGGACCCTATGGCTACACCTTC.

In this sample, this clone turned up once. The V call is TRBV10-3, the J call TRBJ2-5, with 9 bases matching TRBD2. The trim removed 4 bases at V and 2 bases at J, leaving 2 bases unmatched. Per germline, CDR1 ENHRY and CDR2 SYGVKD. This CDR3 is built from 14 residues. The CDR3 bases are TGTGCCATCAGTGCGCTAGCGGGACAAGAGACCCAGTACTTC. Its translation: CAISALAGQETQYF.

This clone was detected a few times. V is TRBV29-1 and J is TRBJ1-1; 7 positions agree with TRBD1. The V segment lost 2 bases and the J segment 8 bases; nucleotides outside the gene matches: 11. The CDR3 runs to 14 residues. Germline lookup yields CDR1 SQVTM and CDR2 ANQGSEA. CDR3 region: CSVERGQGLGEAFF. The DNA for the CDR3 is TGCAGCGTTGAAAGGGGGCAGGGGCTCGGGGAAGCTTTCTTT.